This TCR beta chain was identified in a study of cytomegalovirus exposure and HLA in healthy donors. Germline assignment: CDR1 GTSNPN and CDR2 SVGIG (reference sequence). V lost 4 bases and J 3 bases, leaving 16 bases between the germline ends. CDR3 length: 14 amino acids. Regarding the study as a whole: Reported performance of the classifier showed diagnosis of cytomegalovirus status with high specificity and sensitivity. Specific recognition of CMV antigens was confirmed in vitro for three chains (all CMV-associated).

Method: immunoSEQ multiplex PCR; TCRdb's copy keeps in-frame clones and lacks some. The sample has about 200,000 clones, roughly 84% seen once. This clone was recorded a few times. Its target is unknown. The TCR originated in a woman between 18 and 30 years old in good health and CMV-seropositive. The chain joins TRBV30 to TRBJ2-7; a weak D match, TRBD1 (5 bases). The source material was PBMCs. This CDR3 reads CAWTLGQGNYEQYF. The CDR3 DNA follows: TGTGCCTGGACCCTAGGGCAGGGAAACTACGAGCAGTACTTC.